Below are 27 T cell receptor beta chains sequenced from a single sample in a study of blood T cell repertoires in COVID-19. This table comes from immunoSEQ multiplex PCR, and its TCRdb copy is limited to in-frame clones, with some not included. Of tens of thousands of clones listed, 70% to 90% are singletons. Sequencing used peripheral blood. The receptors stem from a woman older than 75 with acute or convalescent COVID-19.

The chain is built from TRBV30 and TRBJ1-1; D gene unclear. This CDR3 region has 13 residues. The germline CDR1 and CDR2 sequences are GTSNPN and SVGIG (reference sequence). Trimming removed 2 bases at V and 1 base at J, with 8 bases between. The CDR3: CAWSTGSNTEAFF. The CDR3 DNA reads as TGTGCCTGGAGTACGGGGTCGAACACTGAAGCTTTCTTT.

The chain combines TRBV28 with TRBJ1-1; 10 bases align to TRBD1. V lost 1 base and J lost 5; bases outside the gene matches: 7. Germline CDR1 reads MDHEN; CDR2 reads SYDVKM. The CDR3 runs to 16 residues. Written as DNA, the CDR3 is TGTGCCAGCAGTTTATATTCCCGACAGGGGGCTACTGAAGCTTTCTTT. This codes for CASSLYSRQGATEAFF.

The genes are TRBV6-2 or TRBV6-3 and TRBJ2-2; D uncertain. The CDR3 totals 12 residues. Trimming shortened V by 6 bases and J by 3 bases, and 5 bases separated the two germline ends. Germline V gene lookup returns CDR1 MNHEY and CDR2 SVGEGT. The CDR3 protein is CASSIYTGELFF. In DNA, the CDR3 is TGTGCCAGCAGCATCTACACCGGGGAGCTGTTTTTT.

In DNA form, the CDR3 reads TGCGCCAGCAGTCGCGCGGGGACAGGGGGTGAAAAACTGTTTTTT. It specifies CASSRAGTGGEKLFF. The chain links TRBV4-3 to TRBJ1-4, with 11 positions matching TRBD1. With V trimmed by 6 bases and J by 7 bases, 7 bases remained unmatched. Germline CDR1 is LGHNA and CDR2 is YSLEER. There are 15 residues in the CDR3.

The chain links TRBV7-9 to TRBJ2-3; no clear D gene. Trimming took off 10 bases at V and 3 bases at J, with 17 bases between the two ends. The CDR3 sequence is 14 residues long. Germline assignment: CDR1 SEHNR and CDR2 FQNEAQ (reference sequence). Written as DNA, the CDR3 is TGTGCCACCCTCCCCTGGGCAGAAACAGATACGCAGTATTTT. Translation gives CATLPWAETDTQYF. Complete variable domain (other parts from reference TRBV7-9 and TRBJ2-3): DTGVSQNPRHKITKRGQNVTFRCDPISEHNRLYWYRQTLGQGPEFLTYFQNEAQLEKSRLLSDRFSAERPKGSFSTLEIQRTEQGDSAMYLCATLPWAETDTQYFGPGTRLTVL.

This chain connects TRBV28 to TRBJ1-2, with a tentative D call TRBD1 (5 bases). From germline, CDR1 is MDHEN and CDR2 SYDVKM. The CDR3 length is 13 residues. V was shortened by 7 bases and J by 6 bases, with 15 bases between the two germline ends. CDR3 protein: CASIPPGSDGYTF. The CDR3 bases are TGTGCCAGCATTCCCCCAGGGTCGGATGGCTACACCTTC.

The rearrangement links TRBV18 to TRBJ2-2; D ambiguous. The CDR3 is 13 residues long. Trimming cost V 2 bases and J 5 bases, with 6 bases left between them. In germline, CDR1 is KGHSH, CDR2 LQKENI. The CDR3: CASSPIVTGELFF. The CDR3 DNA follows: TGTGCCAGCTCACCAATAGTGACCGGGGAGCTGTTTTTT.

This clone was found once. The genes are TRBV5-1 and TRBJ1-4; tentatively, D is TRBD1 (5 bases). This CDR3 region has 14 residues. Deletions cut 2 bases from V and 4 bases from J, with 9 bases between. CDR1 is SGHRS, CDR2 YFSETQ, per germline. The DNA of the CDR3 is TGCGCCAGCAGCTTAGGAGGGGATAATGAAAAACTGTTTTTT. It yields the protein CASSLGGDNEKLFF.

The chain is built from TRBV18 and TRBJ2-7; TRBD1 might be the D (5 bases). V was shortened by 1 base and J by 6 bases, with 7 bases between the two germline ends. The CDR3 covers 12 residues. CDR1 KGHSH and CDR2 LQKENI come from the germline V gene. The DNA of the CDR3 is TGTGCCAGCTCACCACGACAGTCCGAGCAGTACTTC. Protein product: CASSPRQSEQYF.

This rearrangement joins TRBV4-1 to TRBJ2-7; unclear D gene. The V gene's germline CDR1 is MGHRA and CDR2 YSYEKL. This CDR3 comprises 14 residues. The V and J ends lost 5 bases and 2 bases respectively, with 13 bases between them. The CDR3 is CASSSRCTTYEQYF. CDR3 DNA sequence: TGCGCCAGCAGCTCGAGATGTACTACCTACGAGCAGTACTTC.

The genes are TRBV12-3 or TRBV12-4 and TRBJ1-1; D might be TRBD1 (6 bases). Trimming stripped 4 bases from V and 6 bases from J, with 9 bases between. There are 12 residues in the CDR3. Here the CDR3 DNA reads TGTGCCAGCAGTTGGACAGTTGCTGAAGCTTTCTTT. It encodes CASSWTVAEAFF.

This clone was detected only once. This chain joins TRBV6-5 and TRBJ2-1; 8 bases are a match to TRBD2. Trimming took 6 bases from V and 4 from J; bases not matched to a gene: 8. Germline lookup yields CDR1 MNHEY and CDR2 SVGAGI. The CDR3 loop spans 15 amino acids. CDR3 nucleotides: TGTGCCAGCAGCCTCACTAGCGGACATTACAATGAGCAGTTCTTC. Translated, it gives CASSLTSGHYNEQFF.

The genes are TRBV20-1 and TRBJ1-6; 8 bases align to TRBD1. The CDR3 length is 14 residues. Germline trimming cut 3 bases from V and 9 bases from J; bases unmatched to any gene: 7. CDR1 and CDR2 (germline): DFQATT, SNEGSKA (reference sequence). In nucleotides, the CDR3 is TGCAGTGCTAGTGCCGGCGACAGGGGTTCACCCCTCCACTTT. This translates into CSASAGDRGSPLHF.

V gene TRBV5-4 combines with J gene TRBJ1-2; no reliable D call. The CDR3 runs to 13 residues. Trimming took off 0 bases at V and 2 bases at J, with 5 bases between the two ends. Germline lookup yields CDR1 SGHNT and CDR2 YYREEE (reference sequence). CDR3 protein: CASSLDRNYGYTF. The DNA for the CDR3 is TGTGCCAGCAGCTTGGACCGGAACTATGGCTACACCTTC. The full variable domain, in which reference TRBV5-4 and TRBJ1-2 provide the parts outside the CDR3, is ETGVTQSPTHLIKTRGQQVTLRCSSQSGHNTVSWYQQALGQGPQFIFQYYREEENGRGNFPPRFSGLQFPNYSSELNVNALELDDSALYLCASSLDRNYGYTFGSGTRLTVV.

This clone has only one observation. The rearrangement uses TRBV29-1 and TRBJ2-7; 9 nucleotides line up with TRBD2. Looked up from germline, CDR1 is SQVTM and CDR2 is ANQGSEA. The CDR3 is made up of 14 amino acids. J lost 1 base, V lost 3 bases, and 4 bases had no gene match. CDR3 nucleotide sequence: TGCAGCGTTGACAGCGGGGGGCCTTCCTACGAGCAGTACTTC. Encoded protein: CSVDSGGPSYEQYF.

Regarding this clone: One junction end does not reproduce the germline sequence, and a read error may be involved. J is TRBJ2-2 and V is TRBV18; 11 bases align to TRBD2. CDR3 length: 17 residues. The V gene's germline CDR1 is KGHSH and CDR2 LQKENI. CDR3 loop: CASSPFSSGRNSGELFF. Written as DNA, the CDR3 is TGTGCCAGCTCACCATTTTCTAGCGGGAGGAACTCCGGGGAGCTGTTTTTT. The whole variable domain, remainder taken from reference TRBV18 and TRBJ2-2, is NAGVMQNPRHLVRRRGQEARLRCSPMKGHSHVYWYRQLPEEGLKFMVYLQKENIIDESGMPKERFSAEFPKEGPSILRIQQVVRGDSAAYFCASSPFSSGRNSGELFFGEGSRLTVL.

This chain joins TRBV2 and TRBJ1-5; D possibly corresponds to TRBD1 (5 bases). CDR1 is SNHLY, CDR2 FYNNEI, per germline. The CDR3 consists of 14 residues. V gave up 3 bases and J gave up 7 bases, with 13 bases separating them. CDR3 region: CASSESGYQQPQHF. The CDR3, as DNA: TGTGCCAGCAGTGAGTCAGGGTATCAACAGCCCCAGCATTTT.

The chain links TRBV6-4 to TRBJ2-1; TRBD2 is a possible D gene (5 bases). The CDR3 spans 14 residues. The ends were cut back, 3 bases at V and 2 bases at J, with 8 bases in the middle. Germline-derived CDR1 and CDR2 are MRHNA and SNTAGT. CDR3: CASSEYGTYNEQFF. CDR3 nucleotides: TGTGCCAGCAGTGAGTACGGGACCTACAATGAGCAGTTCTTC.

The chain links TRBV6-5 to TRBJ2-5; 7 bases match TRBD1. The CDR3 totals 14 residues. Germline CDR1 MNHEY, CDR2 SVGAGI. The V gene end was trimmed by 5 bases and the J gene end by 4 bases; junction bases not matched to a gene: 7. This chain's CDR3 is CASSPDRVRETQYF. The DNA of the CDR3 is TGTGCCAGCAGTCCTGACAGGGTGAGAGAGACCCAGTACTTC.

The chain employs TRBV6-2 or TRBV6-3 and TRBJ1-5, with 7 nucleotides matching TRBD1. The CDR3 spans 16 residues. Germline-derived CDR1 and CDR2 are MNHEY and SVGEGT. V lost 4 bases and J lost 4; bases outside the gene matches: 10. The CDR3 here is CASSSTPDRANQPQHF. The CDR3 coding sequence is TGTGCCAGCAGTTCCACCCCCGACAGGGCTAATCAGCCCCAGCATTTT.

J is TRBJ2-7 and V is TRBV29-1; weak D call: TRBD1 (6 bases). Germline lookup yields CDR1 SQVTM and CDR2 ANQGSEA. V shed 6 bases and J shed 5 bases, with 17 bases lying between them. CDR3 size: 13 residues. The CDR3: CSVYPGVGNEQYF. The CDR3 bases are TGCAGCGTCTATCCAGGGGTTGGGAACGAGCAGTACTTC.

The chain joins TRBV5-1 to TRBJ1-1; tentative D call: TRBD1 (5 bases). This CDR3 comprises 14 residues. Germline V lookup: CDR1 SGHRS, CDR2 YFSETQ. Trimming left V 4 bases short and J 1 base short, with 11 bases between. CDR3 DNA sequence: TGCGCCAGCAGCCCTGACAGAGGGAACACTGAAGCTTTCTTT. Amino acids: CASSPDRGNTEAFF.

The J gene is TRBJ1-1, the V gene TRBV19; TRBD1 matches at 8 bases. The CDR3 totals 15 residues. The V gene end was trimmed by 9 bases and the J gene end by 0 bases; junction bases not matched to a gene: 9. Germline lookup yields CDR1 LNHDA and CDR2 SQIVND (reference sequence). In nucleotides, the CDR3 is TGTGCCAGCACGGACAGGGCATGGGTGAACACTGAAGCTTTCTTT. This sequence encodes CASTDRAWVNTEAFF.

The genes are TRBV5-4 and TRBJ2-3, with D perhaps matching TRBD2 (5 bases). Trimming took 6 bases from V and 5 from J, leaving 16 bases between them. There are 14 residues in the CDR3. Looked up from germline, CDR1 is SGHNT and CDR2 is YYREEE (reference sequence). Here the CDR3 DNA reads TGTGCCAGCATAAGGACGGGATCAGAAGATACGCAGTATTTT. Residues: CASIRTGSEDTQYF.

The rearrangement uses TRBV27 and TRBJ1-2; 7 bases match TRBD1. Trimming cost V 5 bases and J 4 bases; bases outside gene matches: 10. The CDR3 consists of 15 residues. Germline lookup yields CDR1 MNHEY and CDR2 SMNVEV (reference sequence). The CDR3 sequence: CASSQRQGQFYGYTF. The CDR3 DNA sequence: TGTGCCAGCAGTCAAAGACAGGGCCAATTCTATGGCTACACCTTC.

The chain is built from TRBV19 and TRBJ1-5; D gene uncertain. This CDR3 is built from 18 residues. Per germline, CDR1 LNHDA and CDR2 SQIVND (reference sequence). V shed 5 bases and J shed 1 base, with 21 bases lying between them. The CDR3 DNA sequence: TGTGCCAGTAGTGCGAGGGCCGCATCCGTGGGGAGCAATCAGCCCCAGCATTTT. Amino acid sequence: CASSARAASVGSNQPQHF.

The gene calls are TRBV19 and TRBJ2-5, with 11 bases aligning to TRBD2. The CDR3 sequence is 16 residues long. J was trimmed by 0 bases and V by 4 bases; bases with no gene match: 4. The germline V gene has CDR1 LNHDA and CDR2 SQIVND (reference sequence). CDR3 residues: CASSTGTSGHQETQYF. CDR3 DNA sequence: TGTGCCAGTAGTACGGGGACTAGCGGACACCAAGAGACCCAGTACTTC.